This TCR beta chain stems from a study of vaccination effects on CD4 cells after COVID-19. Study-level information: Either the mRNA-1273 or the BNT162b2 vaccine was given to participants as two doses.

The assay was immunoSEQ multiplex PCR, and TCRdb's table has in-frame clones only and misses some. This table has roughly 30,000 clones, 75% to 85% appearing once. Points on this clone: Antigen specificity is unknown.

Study-wide findings and caveats: Late in the post-vaccination period, infection-induced and vaccine-induced clones underwent marked clonal contraction.

Antigen-specific CD4+ T cells were expanded (with viral peptide pools) by the ViraFEST assay ahead of sequencing. Researchers isolated CD4+ T cells once roughly nine days of culture had elapsed. Absence of prior SARS-CoV-2 infection characterized the vaccine recipients, who showed negative nucleocapsid antibodies. The CDR3 length is 12 residues. Germline V gene data show CDR1 as SGHAT and CDR2 as FQNNGV. Deletions cut 2 bases from V and 4 bases from J, with 4 bases between. Specimen: CD4+ T cells from PBMCs cultured with SARS-CoV-2 spike peptides, collected before COVID-19 vaccination. The receptor's source is a human donor who received a COVID-19 vaccine. The chain recombines TRBV11-2 with TRBJ2-3, with D unresolved. In DNA form, the CDR3 reads TGTGCCAGCAGCTTACAATCAGATACGCAGTATTTT. Protein product: CASSLQSDTQYF.